Sequencing of this T cell receptor (beta chain) was carried out in a study of CD8 T cells in ankylosing spondylitis. Remarks on this clonotype: Its target is unknown.

Via MiXCR, TCRdb re-called the 5' RACE reads, giving one row per CDR3 protein. The table has more than 150,000 distinct CDR3 sequences, 15% to 20% seen once. General study findings and limits: A CD8+ phenotype characterized the disease-linked clones, which were relatively rare in peripheral blood.

J gave up 5 bases and V 4 bases, and 5 bases lay outside the gene matches. CDR3 size: 15 residues. The germline gives CDR1 SGHTA, CDR2 FQGNSA. This receptor was obtained from a male donor aged 10 to 30 with ankylosing spondylitis or in good health (not recorded which). Sample: blood, either unsorted or a sorted T cell fraction (not recorded which). This chain joins TRBV7-2 and TRBJ2-2, with 9 nucleotides matching TRBD1. The CDR3 DNA sequence: TGTGCCAGCAGCTGGGACAGGGTGATAACCGGGGAGCTGTTTTTT. Its protein product is CASSWDRVITGELFF.